This T cell receptor (beta chain) was sequenced during a study of blood T cell repertoires in COVID-19. V was clipped by 2 bases and J by 14 bases; unmatched bases: 2. CDR3 size: 12 residues. From germline, CDR1 is MNHEY and CDR2 SMNVEV (reference sequence). The assay was immunoSEQ multiplex PCR, and TCRdb's table has in-frame clones only and misses some. Among over 70,000 clones listed, 82% were seen once. Sequencing was done on a sample of peripheral blood. The receptor was isolated from a woman aged 60-75 years with acute or convalescent COVID-19. The rearrangement uses TRBV27 and TRBJ1-6; 8 bases line up with TRBD1. CDR3 sequence: CASSLAGGSLHF. CDR3 bases: TGTGCCAGCAGTTTAGCAGGGGGCTCCCTCCACTTT.